The present TCR beta chain was sequenced within a study of low-dose radiotherapy and immunotherapy resistance in tumors (dated by TCRdb to between 2021 and 2023). For context, the study as a whole: Cohort 1 received 0.5 Gy per fraction every 2 weeks, with a prescribed total PTV dose of 6.5 Gy. For Cohort 2, the dose was 1 Gy per fraction given every two weeks, adding up to 13 Gy in total across 26 weeks. Nivolumab was administered intravenously as a 240 mg flat dose every two weeks, and ipilimumab was administered intravenously at 1 mg/kg every six weeks. Cyclophosphamide 200 mg/m2 was administered intravenously every two weeks, one day before each radiation and immunotherapy administration. Patients took aspirin 300 mg orally once daily for four cycles, starting on cycle 1 day 1. Randomization of trial participants into treatment groups was not performed. Eight patients were included in the translational analysis, namely three from the first dose cohort plus the first five from the second dose cohort.

Donors were enrolled in RACIN, a single-arm phase I dose-escalation trial in which nivolumab, ipilimumab, aspirin, low-dose cyclophosphamide and low-dose radiotherapy were combined. Eligible patients had advanced, TIL-negative solid tumors. Details on this clonotype: No cognate antigen has been identified for it. No much larger clone is present one base from it, and per-base qualities are unavailable.

The CDR3 measures 15 amino acids from cysteine to phenylalanine. Left in the record is the CDR3 DNA by itself, 45 bases read in frame from the first base. CDR1 and CDR2, looked up from the germline V gene, are MNHEY and SVGEGT. Trimming takes 5 bases off V and 1 base off J; junction bases not matched to a gene: 6. To make first-strand cDNA, Superscript III was used along with a set of TRAV- and TRBV-specific primers so that both the TCRalpha and TCRbeta chains were covered. A roughly 22-cycle PCR with Phusion amplified the TCRs, pairing a constant-region primer with the adapter that was attached to the V primers. The isolated mRNA was amplified using the MessageAmp II aRNA Amplification Kit, with in vitro transcription performed for approximately 15 hours at 37 degrees C. mRNA for TCR sequencing was isolated with the Dynabeads mRNA DIRECT Purification Kit. A second approximately 25-cycle Phusion PCR added indexed Illumina adapters, and products were purified with AMPure XP beads. From the authors' description of their analysis: Custom Perl scripts were used to pool TCR sequences that encoded the same protein, to remove out-of-frame sequences, and to calculate the abundance of each clonotype. TCR sequences supported by only a single read were excluded from analysis. Repertoire metrics included Shannon entropy, Gini index, clonality, richness, and frequency of TCRs shared between repertoires. Using fastp trimming at Q25 and MiXCR clonotype assembly, TCRdb reanalyzed the public sequencing data and kept in-frame beta chains. Rows with one shared CDR3 protein collapse into an entry with the most common genes and DNA. TCRdb's processing, not the authors', yielded these V and J calls. The sample table records 7,000 to 8,500 distinct CDR3 sequences; approximately 80% of these occur just once. The ten largest make up less than 6.5% of the sample.

The sequence is built from TRBV6-2 or TRBV6-3 and TRBJ1-1; TRBD1 fits 8 bases in the junction. The source of this sequence is a human donor with advanced metastatic prostate, ovarian, gallbladder or colorectal cancer (not recorded which). This table probably holds off-target reads from a library built for another chain. The DNA sequence follows: TGTGCCAGCAGTCGGCGAGGGACAGGGAACACTGAAGCTTTCTTT. The translation is CASSRRGTGNTEAFF.